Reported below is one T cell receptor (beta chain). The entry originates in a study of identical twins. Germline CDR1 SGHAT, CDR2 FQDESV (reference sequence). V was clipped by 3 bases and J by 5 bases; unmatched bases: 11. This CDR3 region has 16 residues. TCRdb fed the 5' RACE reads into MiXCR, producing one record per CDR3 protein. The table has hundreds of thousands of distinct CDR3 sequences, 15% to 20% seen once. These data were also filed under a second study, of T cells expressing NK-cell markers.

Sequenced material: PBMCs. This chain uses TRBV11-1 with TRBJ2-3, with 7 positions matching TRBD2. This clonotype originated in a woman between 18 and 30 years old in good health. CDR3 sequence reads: CASSFYAQRGGDTQYF. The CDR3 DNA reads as TGTGCCAGCAGCTTTTATGCCCAGCGGGGAGGAGATACGCAGTATTTT.